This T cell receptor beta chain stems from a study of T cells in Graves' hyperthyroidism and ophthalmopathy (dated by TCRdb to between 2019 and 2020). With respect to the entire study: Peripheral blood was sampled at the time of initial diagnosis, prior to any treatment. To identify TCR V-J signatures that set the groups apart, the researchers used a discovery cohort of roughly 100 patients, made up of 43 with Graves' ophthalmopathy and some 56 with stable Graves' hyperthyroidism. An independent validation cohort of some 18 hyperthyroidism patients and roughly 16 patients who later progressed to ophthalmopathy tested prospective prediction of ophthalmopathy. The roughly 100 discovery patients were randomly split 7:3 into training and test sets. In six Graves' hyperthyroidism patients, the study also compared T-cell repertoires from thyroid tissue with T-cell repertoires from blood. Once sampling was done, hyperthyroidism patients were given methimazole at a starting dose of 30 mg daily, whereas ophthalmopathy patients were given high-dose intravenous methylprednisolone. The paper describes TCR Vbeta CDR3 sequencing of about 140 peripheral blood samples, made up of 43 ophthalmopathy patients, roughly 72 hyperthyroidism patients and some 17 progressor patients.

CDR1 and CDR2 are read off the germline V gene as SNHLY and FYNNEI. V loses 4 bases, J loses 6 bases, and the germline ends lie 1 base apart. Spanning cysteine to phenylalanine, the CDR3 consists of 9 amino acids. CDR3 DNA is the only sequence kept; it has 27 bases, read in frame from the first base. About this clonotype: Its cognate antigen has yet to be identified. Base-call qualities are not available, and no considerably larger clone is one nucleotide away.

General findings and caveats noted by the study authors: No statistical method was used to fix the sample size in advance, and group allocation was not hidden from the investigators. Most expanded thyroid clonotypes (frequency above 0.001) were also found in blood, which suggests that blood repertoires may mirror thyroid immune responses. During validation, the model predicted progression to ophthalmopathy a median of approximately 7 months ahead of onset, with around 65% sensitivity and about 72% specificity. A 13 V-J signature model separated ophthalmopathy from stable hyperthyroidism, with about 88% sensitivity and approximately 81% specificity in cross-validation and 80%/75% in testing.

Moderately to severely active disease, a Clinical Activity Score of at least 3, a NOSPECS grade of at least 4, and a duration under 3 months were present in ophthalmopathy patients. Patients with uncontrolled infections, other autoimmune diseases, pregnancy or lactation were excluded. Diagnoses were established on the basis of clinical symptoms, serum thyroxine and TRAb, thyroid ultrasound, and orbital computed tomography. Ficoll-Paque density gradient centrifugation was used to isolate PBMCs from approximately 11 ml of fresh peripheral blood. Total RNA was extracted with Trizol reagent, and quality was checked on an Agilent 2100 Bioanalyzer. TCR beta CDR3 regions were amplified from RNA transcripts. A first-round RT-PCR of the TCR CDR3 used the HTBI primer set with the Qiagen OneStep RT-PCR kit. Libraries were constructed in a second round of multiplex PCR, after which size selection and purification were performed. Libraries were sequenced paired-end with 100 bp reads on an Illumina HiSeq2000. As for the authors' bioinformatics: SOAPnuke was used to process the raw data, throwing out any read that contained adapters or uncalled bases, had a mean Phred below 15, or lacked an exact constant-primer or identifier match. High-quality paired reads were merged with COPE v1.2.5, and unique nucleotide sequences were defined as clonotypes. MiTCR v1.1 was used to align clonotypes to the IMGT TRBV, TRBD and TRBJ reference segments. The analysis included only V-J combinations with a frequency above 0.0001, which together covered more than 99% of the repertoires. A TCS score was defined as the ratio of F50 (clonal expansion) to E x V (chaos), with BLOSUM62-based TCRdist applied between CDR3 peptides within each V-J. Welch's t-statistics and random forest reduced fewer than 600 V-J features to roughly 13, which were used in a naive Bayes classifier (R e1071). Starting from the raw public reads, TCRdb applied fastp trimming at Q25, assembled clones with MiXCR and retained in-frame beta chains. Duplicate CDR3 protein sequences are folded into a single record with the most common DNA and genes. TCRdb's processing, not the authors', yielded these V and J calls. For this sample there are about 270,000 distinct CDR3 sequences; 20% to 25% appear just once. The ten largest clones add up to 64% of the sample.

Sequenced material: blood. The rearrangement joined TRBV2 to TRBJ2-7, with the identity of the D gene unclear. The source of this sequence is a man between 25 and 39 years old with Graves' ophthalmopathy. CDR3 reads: CASSGEQYF. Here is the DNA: TGTGCCAGCAGTGGCGAGCAGTACTTC.